This T cell receptor (beta chain) came from a study of cytomegalovirus exposure and HLA in healthy donors. On the study more broadly: Falling in the Caucasian-associated ancestry cluster were roughly 86% of 300 to 500 genotyped donors.

The CDR3 runs 15 residues. Germline assignment: CDR1 LNHDA and CDR2 SQIVND (reference sequence). The ends were cut back, 7 bases at V and 8 bases at J, with 23 bases in the middle. This clone was seen a single time. It was with 60 Vbeta and 13 Jbeta primers that the PCR ran. Profiling relied on immunoSEQ multiplex PCR, and the TCRdb table lists in-frame clones only, not all of them. The data show about 91,000 clones, roughly 73% seen once. The rearrangement links TRBV19 to TRBJ1-2, with a weak D call TRBD1 (5 bases). The source of this sequence is a male donor in good health and CMV-seropositive. Sequencing was done on a sample of PBMCs. For the CDR3, the DNA is TGTGCCAGTACCGTGTTGCAGGGAGGTTTATTGGGCTACACCTTC. Its protein is CASTVLQGGLLGYTF.